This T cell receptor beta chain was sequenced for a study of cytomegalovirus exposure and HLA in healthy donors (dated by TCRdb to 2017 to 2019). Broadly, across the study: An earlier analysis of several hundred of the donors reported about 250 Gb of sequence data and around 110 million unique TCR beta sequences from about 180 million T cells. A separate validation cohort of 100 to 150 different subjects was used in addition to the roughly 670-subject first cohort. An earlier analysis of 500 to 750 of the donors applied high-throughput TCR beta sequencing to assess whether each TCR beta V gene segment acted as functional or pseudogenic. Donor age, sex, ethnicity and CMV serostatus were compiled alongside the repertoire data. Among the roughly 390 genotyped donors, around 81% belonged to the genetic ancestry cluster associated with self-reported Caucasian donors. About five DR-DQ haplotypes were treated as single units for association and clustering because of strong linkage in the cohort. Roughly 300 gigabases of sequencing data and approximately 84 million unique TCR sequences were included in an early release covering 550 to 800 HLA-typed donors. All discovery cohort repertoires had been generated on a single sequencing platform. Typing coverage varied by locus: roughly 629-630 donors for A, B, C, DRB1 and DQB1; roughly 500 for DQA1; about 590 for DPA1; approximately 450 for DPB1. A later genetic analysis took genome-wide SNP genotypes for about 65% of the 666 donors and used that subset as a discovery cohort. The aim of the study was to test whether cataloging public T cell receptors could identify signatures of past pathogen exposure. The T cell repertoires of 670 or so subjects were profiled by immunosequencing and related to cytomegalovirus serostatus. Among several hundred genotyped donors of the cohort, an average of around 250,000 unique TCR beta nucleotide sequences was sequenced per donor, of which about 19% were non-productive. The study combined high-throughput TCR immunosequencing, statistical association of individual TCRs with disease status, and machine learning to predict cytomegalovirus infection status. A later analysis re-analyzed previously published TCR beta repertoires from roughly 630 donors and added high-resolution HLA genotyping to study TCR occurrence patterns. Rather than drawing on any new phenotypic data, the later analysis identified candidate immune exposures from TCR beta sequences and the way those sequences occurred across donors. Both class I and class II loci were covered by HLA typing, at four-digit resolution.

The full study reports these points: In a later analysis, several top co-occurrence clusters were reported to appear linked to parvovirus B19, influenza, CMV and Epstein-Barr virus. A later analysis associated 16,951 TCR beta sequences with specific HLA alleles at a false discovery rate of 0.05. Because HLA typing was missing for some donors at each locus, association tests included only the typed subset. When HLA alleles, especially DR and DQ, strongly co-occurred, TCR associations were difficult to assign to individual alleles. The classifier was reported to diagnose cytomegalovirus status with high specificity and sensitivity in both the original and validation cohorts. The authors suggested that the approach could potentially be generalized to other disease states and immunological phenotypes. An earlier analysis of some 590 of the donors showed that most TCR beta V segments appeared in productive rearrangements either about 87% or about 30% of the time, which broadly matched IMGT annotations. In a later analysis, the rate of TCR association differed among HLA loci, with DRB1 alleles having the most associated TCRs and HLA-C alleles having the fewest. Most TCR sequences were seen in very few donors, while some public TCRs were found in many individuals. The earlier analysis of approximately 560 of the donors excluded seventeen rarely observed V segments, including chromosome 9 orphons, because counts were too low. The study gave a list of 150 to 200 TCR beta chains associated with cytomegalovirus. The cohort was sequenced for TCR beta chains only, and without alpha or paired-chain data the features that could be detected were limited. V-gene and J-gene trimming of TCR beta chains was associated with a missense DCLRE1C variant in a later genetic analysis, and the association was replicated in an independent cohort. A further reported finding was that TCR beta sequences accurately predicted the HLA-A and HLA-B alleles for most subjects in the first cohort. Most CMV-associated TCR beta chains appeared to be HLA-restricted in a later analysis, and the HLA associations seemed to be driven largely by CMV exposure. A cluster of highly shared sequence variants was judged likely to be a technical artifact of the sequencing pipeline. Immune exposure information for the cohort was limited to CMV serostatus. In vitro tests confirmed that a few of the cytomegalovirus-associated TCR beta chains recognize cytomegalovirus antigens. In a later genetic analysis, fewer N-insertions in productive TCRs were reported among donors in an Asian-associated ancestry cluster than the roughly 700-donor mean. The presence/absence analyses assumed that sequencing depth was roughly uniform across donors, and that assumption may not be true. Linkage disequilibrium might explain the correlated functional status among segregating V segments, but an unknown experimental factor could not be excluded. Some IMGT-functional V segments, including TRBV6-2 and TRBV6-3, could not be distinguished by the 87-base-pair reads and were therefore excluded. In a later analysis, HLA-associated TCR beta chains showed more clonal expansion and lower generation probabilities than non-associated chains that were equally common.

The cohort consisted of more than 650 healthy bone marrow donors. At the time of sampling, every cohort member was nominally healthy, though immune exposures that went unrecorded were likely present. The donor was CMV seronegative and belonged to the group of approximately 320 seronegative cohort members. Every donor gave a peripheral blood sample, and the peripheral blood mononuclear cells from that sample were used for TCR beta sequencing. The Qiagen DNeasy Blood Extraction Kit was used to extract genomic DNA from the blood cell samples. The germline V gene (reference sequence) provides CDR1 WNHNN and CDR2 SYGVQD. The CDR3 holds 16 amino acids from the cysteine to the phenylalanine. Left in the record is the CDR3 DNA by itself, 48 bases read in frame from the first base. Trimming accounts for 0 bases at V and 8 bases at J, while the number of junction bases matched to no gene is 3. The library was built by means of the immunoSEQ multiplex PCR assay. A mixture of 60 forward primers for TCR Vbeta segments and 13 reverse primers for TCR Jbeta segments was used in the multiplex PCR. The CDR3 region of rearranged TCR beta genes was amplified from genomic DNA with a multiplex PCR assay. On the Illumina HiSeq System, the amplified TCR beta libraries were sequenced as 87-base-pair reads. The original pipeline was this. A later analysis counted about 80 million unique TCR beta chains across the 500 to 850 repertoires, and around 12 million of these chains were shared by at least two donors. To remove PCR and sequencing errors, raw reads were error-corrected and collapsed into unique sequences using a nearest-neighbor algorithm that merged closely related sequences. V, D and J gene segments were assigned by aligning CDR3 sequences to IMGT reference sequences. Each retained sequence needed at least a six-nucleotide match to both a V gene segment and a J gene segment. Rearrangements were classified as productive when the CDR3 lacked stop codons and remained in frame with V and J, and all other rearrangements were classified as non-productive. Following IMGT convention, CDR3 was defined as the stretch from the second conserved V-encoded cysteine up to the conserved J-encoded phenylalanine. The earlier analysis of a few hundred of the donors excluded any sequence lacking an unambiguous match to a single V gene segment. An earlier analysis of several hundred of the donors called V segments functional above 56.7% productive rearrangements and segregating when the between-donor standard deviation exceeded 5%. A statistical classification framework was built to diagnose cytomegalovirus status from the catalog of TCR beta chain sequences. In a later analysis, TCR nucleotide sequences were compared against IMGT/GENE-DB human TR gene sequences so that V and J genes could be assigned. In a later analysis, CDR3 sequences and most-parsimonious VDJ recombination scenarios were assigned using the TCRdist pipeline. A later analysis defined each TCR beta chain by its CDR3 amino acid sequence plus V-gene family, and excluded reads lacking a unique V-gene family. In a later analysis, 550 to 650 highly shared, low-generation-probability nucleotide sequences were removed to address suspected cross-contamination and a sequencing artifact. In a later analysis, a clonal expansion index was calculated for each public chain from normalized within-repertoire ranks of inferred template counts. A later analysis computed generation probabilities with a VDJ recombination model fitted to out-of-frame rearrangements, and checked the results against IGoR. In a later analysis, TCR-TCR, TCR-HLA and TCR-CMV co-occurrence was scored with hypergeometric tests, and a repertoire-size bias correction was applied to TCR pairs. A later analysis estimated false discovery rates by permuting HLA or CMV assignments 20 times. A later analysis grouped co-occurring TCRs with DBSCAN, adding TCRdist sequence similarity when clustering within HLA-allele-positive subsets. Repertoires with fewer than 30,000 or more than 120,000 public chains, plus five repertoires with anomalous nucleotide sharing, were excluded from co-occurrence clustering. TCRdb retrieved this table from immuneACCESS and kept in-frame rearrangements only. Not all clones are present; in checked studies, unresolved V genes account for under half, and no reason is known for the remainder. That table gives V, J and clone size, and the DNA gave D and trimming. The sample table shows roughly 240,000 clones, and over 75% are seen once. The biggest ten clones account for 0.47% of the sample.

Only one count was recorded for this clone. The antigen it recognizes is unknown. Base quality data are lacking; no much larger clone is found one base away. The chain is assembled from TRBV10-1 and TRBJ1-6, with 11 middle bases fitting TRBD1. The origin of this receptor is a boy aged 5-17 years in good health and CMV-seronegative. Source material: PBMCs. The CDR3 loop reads CASSESRTGGDSPLHF. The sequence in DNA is TGCGCCAGCAGTGAGTCCAGGACAGGGGGCGATTCACCCCTCCACTTT.